This T cell receptor beta chain is from a study of T cell repertoires in cytomegalovirus infection. The count of this clonotype is one. CDR1 and CDR2 (germline): SGHDT, YYEEEE. V dropped 1 base and J dropped 4 bases, with 12 bases sitting between them. This CDR3 comprises 15 residues. One entry per CDR3 protein results from TCRdb running MiXCR on the reads. Among roughly 230,000 distinct CDR3 sequences listed, about a sixth were seen once. Sequencing used CD8+ T cells from PBMCs. This clonotype originated in a human donor in good health (CMV status not recorded). Some clones in this sample may be carry-over from other donors' samples. The chain combines TRBV5-6 with TRBJ1-5; no clear D gene. CDR3 protein: CASSLYSASNQPQHF. As DNA, the CDR3 is TGTGCCAGCAGCTTGTATTCAGCTTCTAATCAGCCCCAGCATTTT.